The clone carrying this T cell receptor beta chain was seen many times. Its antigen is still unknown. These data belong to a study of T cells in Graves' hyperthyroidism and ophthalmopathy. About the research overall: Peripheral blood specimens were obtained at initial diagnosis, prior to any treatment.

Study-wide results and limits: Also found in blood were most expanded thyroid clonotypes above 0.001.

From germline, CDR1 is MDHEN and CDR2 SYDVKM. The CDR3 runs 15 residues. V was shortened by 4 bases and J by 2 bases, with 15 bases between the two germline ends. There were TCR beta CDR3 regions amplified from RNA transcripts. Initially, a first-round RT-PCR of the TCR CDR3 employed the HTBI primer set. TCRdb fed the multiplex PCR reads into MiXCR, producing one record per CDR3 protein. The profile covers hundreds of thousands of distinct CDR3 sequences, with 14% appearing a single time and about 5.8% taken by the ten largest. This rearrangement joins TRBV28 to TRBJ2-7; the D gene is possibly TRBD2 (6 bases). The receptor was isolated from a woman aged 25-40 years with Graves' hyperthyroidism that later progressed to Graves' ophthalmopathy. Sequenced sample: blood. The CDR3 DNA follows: TGTGCCAGCAGTTCGGTGGTGGGAGGCACCTACGAGCAGTACTTC. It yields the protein CASSSVVGGTYEQYF.